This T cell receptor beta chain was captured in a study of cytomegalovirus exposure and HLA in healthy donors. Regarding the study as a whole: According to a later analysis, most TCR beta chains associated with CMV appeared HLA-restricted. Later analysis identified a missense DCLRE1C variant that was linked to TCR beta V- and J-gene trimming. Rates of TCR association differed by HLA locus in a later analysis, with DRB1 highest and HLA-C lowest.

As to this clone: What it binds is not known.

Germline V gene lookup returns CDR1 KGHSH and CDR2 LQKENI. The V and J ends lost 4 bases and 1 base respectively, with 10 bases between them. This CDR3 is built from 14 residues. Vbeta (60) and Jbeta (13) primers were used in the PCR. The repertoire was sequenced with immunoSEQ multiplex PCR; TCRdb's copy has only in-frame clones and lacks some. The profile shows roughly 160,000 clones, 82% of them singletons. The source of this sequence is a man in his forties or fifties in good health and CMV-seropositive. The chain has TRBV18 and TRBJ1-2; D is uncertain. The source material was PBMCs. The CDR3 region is CASSLSGLNYGYTF. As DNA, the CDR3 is TGTGCCAGCTCACTATCGGGTCTTAACTATGGCTACACCTTC.